This T cell receptor beta chain was observed in a study of a mutant IDH1 vaccine in newly diagnosed glioma. Background on the study: The first vaccination came 4-6 weeks after radiotherapy alone, or with temozolomide cycles. Patients got radiotherapy, temozolomide, or both beforehand, and most got both.

Clones were read by immunoSEQ multiplex PCR, and TCRdb kept only the in-frame ones, dropping some. The sample carries 35,000 to 55,000 clones, about 81% recorded once. A remark on this clone: Its antigen is unknown.

The sample's time point: week 23, last vaccination. Every vaccination contained 300 ug of the mutant IDH1 20-mer peptide and was paired with topical imiquimod. Findings and limits, study-wide: Pseudoprogression appeared independent of alterations in top peripheral clonotypes.

Trimming shortened V by 0 bases and J by 5 bases, and 11 bases separated the two germline ends. CDR3 length: 15 residues. CDR1 is SGHKS and CDR2 is YYEKEE in the germline V gene (reference sequence). The specimen comprised PBMCs, sampled from a glioma patient whose treatment included an IDH1 peptide vaccine. The chain employs TRBV5-5 and TRBJ1-4; D unresolved. The clonotype was recovered from a woman between 18 and 29 years old with glioma. Some clones in this sample may be carry-over from other donors' samples. CDR3 in amino acids: CASSLAAGRNEKLFF. Here the CDR3 DNA reads TGTGCCAGCAGCTTGGCGGCGGGCAGGAATGAAAAACTGTTTTTT.